This T cell receptor beta chain was recorded in a study of blood T cell repertoires in COVID-19. Study at large: Spain, Italy and the United States supplied samples that represented acute and convalescent COVID-19. T cells, B-cell-depleted T cells, or PBMCs provided the cDNA or gDNA that served as material.

Patients of the Seattle cohort, enrolled during active infection, were followed longitudinally. This CDR3 spans 14 amino acids. V lost 4 bases to trimming and J lost 4 bases, with 10 bases between them. Germline values: CDR1 MNHEY, CDR2 SVGEGT. Using immunoSEQ multiplex PCR, the repertoire was profiled, and TCRdb retains in-frame clones only, with some absent. The table includes some 240,000 clones, roughly four fifths detected once. This chain connects TRBV6-2 or TRBV6-3 to TRBJ2-2, with D maybe TRBD2 (5 bases). This TCR derives from a woman in her 70s with COVID-19, enrolled during active disease. The sequenced material came from peripheral blood. CDR3 in DNA: TGTGCCAGCAGTTCCTTCGGGGTCACCGGGGAGCTGTTTTTT. This codes for CASSSFGVTGELFF.